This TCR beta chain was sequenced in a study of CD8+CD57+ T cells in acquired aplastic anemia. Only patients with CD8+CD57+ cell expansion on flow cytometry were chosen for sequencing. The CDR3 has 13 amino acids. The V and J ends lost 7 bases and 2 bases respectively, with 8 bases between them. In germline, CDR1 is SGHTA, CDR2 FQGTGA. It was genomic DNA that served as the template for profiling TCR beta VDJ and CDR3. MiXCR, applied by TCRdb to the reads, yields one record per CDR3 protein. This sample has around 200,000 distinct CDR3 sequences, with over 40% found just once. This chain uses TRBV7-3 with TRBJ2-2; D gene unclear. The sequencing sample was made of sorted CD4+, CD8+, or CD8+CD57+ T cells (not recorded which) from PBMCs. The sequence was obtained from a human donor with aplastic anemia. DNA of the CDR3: TGTGCCAGCAAGACACGTAACACCGGGGAGCTGTTTTTT. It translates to CASKTRNTGELFF.